This T cell receptor (beta chain) was sequenced for a study of cytomegalovirus exposure and HLA in healthy donors. Looking at the study overall: An earlier analysis found under 130 million unique TCR beta sequences from about 179 million T cells. There were roughly 80 million unique TCRs (from HLA-typed donors) in an early data release. Findings and limits, study-wide: Later analysis identified a missense DCLRE1C variant that was linked to TCR beta V- and J-gene trimming. Relative to the roughly 690-donor mean, N-insertions were reportedly fewer in an Asian-associated ancestry cluster in a later analysis.

The CDR3 is made up of 14 amino acids. V was pared by 0 bases and J by 5 bases, with 9 bases between. Per germline, CDR1 MNHNY and CDR2 SVGAGI (reference sequence). The primer mix had 60 Vbeta and 13 Jbeta primers. Profiling relied on immunoSEQ multiplex PCR, and the TCRdb table lists in-frame clones only, not all of them. The table records roughly 200,000 clones, approximately 79% of them present only once. As concerns this clone: Its antigen is unidentified.

The sequence was collected from a woman in her thirties or forties in good health and CMV-seronegative. The V call is TRBV6-6, the J call TRBJ2-3, with a possible D match to TRBD1 (5 bases). The material sequenced was PBMCs. This chain's CDR3 is CASSYSVRGDTQYF. The CDR3 region has the DNA TGTGCCAGCAGTTACTCGGTTAGGGGAGATACGCAGTATTTT.